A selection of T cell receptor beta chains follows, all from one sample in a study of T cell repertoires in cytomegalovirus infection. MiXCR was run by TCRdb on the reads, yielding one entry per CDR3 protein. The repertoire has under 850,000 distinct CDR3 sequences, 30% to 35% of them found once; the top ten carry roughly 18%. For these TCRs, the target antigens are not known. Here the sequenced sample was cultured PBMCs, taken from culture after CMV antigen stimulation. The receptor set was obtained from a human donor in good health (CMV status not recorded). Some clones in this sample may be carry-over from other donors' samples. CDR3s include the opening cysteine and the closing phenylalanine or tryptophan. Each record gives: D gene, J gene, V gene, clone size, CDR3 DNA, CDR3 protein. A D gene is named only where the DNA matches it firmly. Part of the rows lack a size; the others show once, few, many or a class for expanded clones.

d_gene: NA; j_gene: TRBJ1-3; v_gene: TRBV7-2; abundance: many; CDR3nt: TGTGCCAGCAGCTACAGGACCACTGGAAACACCATATATTTT; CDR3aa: CASSYRTTGNTIYF
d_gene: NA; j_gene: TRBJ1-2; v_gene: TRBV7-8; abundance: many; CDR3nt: TGTGCCAGCAGCTTAGCGGGGAGACTGTATGGCTACACCTTC; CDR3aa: CASSLAGRLYGYTF
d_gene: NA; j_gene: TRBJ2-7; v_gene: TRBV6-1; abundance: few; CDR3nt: TGTGCCAGCAGTGACCGGGACCCTGTTGAGCAGTACTTC; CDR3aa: CASSDRDPVEQYF
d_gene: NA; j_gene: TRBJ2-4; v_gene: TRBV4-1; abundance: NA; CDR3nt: TGCGCCAGCAGCCAAGGCCCTTTAAACGAGGGCCCGCTAGCCAAAAACATTCAGTACTTC; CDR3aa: CASSQGPLNEGPLAKNIQYF
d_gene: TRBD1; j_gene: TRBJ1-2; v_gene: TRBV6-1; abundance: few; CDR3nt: TGTGCCAGCCGTGGGACAGCGGTCTATGGCTACACCTTC; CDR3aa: CASRGTAVYGYTF
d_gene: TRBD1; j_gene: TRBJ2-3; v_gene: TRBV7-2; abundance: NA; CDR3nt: TGTGCCAGCAGCTTAGGGGACAGGGGGCGGAGAGATACGCAGTATTTT; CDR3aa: CASSLGDRGRRDTQYF
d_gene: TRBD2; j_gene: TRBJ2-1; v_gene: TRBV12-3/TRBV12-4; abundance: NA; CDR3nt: TGTGCCAGCAGTAGCGGGGGGGAGGTCAATGAGCAGTTCTTC; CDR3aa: CASSSGGEVNEQFF
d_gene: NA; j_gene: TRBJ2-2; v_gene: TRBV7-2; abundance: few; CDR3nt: TGTGCCAGCAGCTTTTTCACCGGGGAGCTGTTTTTT; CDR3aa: CASSFFTGELFF
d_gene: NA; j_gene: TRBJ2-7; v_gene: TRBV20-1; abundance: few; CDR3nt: TGCAGTGCTAGAGCCCTCACAGGGACCTACGAGCAGTACTTC; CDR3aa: CSARALTGTYEQYF
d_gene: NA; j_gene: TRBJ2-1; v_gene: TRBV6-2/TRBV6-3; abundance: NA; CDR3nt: TGTGCCAGCAGTTACTCGATGTTAGCGGAGGCCGATGAGCAGTTCTTC; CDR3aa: CASSYSMLAEADEQFF
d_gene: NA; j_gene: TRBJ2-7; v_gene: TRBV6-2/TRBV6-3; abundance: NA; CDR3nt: TGTGCCAGCAGTTACTCCTCCTACGAGCAGCACTTC; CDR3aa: CASSYSSYEQHF
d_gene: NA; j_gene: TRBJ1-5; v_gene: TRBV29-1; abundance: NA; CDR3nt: TGCAGCGTTGAAGATATCGAGGGTTTGGGACAGCCCCAGCATTTT; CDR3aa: CSVEDIEGLGQPQHF
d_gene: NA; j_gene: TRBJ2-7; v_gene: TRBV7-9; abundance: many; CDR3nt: TGTGCCAGCAGCTCGCTAGACGGTTACGAGCAGTACTTC; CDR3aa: CASSSLDGYEQYF
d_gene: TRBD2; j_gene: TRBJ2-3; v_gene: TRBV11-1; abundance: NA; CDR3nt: TGTGCCAGCAACTCAAGGGTTAGCGGGGGCACAGATACGCAGTATTTT; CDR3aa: CASNSRVSGGTDTQYF
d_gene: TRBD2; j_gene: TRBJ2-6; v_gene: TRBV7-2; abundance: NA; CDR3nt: TGTGCCAGCAGCCCGCGACTAGCGGGGGCCTCCTCTGGGGCCAACGTCCTGACTTTC; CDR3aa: CASSPRLAGASSGANVLTF
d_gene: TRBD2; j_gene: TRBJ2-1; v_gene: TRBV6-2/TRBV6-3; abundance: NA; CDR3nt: TGTGCCAGCAGATTATACGTAGCGGGAGCCTACAATGAGCAGTTCTTC; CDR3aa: CASRLYVAGAYNEQFF
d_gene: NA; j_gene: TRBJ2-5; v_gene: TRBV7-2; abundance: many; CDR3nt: TGTGCCAGCAGCTCTAGGGCTAGACAAGAGACCCAGTACTTC; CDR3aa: CASSSRARQETQYF
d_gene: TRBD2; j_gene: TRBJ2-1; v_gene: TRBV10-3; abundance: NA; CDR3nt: TGTGCCATCAGACGGACTAGCGGGGGGTACAATGAGCAGTTCTTC; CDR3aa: CAIRRTSGGYNEQFF
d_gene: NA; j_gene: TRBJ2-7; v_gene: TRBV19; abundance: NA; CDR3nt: TGTGCCAGTAGCTCCCCTGGTGAAACGAGGTACTTC; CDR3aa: CASSSPGETRYF
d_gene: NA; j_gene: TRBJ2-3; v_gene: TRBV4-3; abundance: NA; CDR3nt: TGCGCCAGCAGCCAAGATCAGCGATTCGGCACAGATACGCAGTATTTT; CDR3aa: CASSQDQRFGTDTQYF
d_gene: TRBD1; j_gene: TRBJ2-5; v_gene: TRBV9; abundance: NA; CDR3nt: TGTGCCAGCAGCGTAGGCGGGACAGGACAAGAGTCCCAGTACTTC; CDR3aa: CASSVGGTGQESQYF
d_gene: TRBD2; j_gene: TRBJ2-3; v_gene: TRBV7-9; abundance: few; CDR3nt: TGTGCCAGCAGCCCCCTGGGACTAGCATTCGCGACAGATACGCAGTATTTT; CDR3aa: CASSPLGLAFATDTQYF
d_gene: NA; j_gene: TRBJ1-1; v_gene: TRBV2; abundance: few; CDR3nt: TGTGCCAGCAGTGCTGAGGTAATGAACACTGAAGCTTTCTTT; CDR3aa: CASSAEVMNTEAFF
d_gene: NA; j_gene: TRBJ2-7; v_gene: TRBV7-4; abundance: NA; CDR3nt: TGTGCCAGCAGCATTACCCAACCAGCGTACGAGCAGTGCTTC; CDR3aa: CASSITQPAYEQCF
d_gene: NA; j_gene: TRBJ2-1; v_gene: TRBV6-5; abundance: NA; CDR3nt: TGTGCCGCGGGCCTCTCCTACAATGAGCAGTTCTTC; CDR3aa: CAAGLSYNEQFF
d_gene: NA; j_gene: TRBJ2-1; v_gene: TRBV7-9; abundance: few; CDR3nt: TGTGCCAGCAGCAATCTACCGGCCGGGCCATGGCAGTCCTACAATGAGCAGTTCTTC; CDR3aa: CASSNLPAGPWQSYNEQFF
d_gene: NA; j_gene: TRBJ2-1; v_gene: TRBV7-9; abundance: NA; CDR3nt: TGTGCCAGCAGCCCAGGGAGGACTTCCTCCTACAATGAGCAGTTCTTC; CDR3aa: CASSPGRTSSYNEQFF
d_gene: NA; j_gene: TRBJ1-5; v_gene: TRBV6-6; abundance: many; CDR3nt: TGTGCCAGCAGTTACAGAGAGGTGGGGTTGGGTAGCAATCAGCCCCAGCATTTT; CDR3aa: CASSYREVGLGSNQPQHF
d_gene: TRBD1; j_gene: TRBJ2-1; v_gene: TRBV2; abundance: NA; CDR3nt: TGTGCCAGCAGTGAAGCGCCGACAGGGTCCCTGTTCTTC; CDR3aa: CASSEAPTGSLFF
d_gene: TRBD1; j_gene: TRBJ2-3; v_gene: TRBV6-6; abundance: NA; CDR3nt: TGTGCCAGCAGTTACCCGCTCCAGGGGGCTGGGGGGTACACAGATACGCAGTATTTT; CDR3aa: CASSYPLQGAGGYTDTQYF
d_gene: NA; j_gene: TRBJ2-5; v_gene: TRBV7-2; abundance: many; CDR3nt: TGTGCCAGCAGCTTAGGGGGTAGATCCCAGTACTTC; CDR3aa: CASSLGGRSQYF
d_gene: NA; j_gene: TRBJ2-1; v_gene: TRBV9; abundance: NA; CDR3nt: TGTGCCAGCAGCGTAGCCCCGGCGGGGAGGAGCTCCTACAATGAGCAGTTCTTC; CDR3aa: CASSVAPAGRSSYNEQFF
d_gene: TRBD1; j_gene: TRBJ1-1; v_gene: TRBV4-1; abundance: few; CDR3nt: TGCGCCAGCAGCCGCCCGTCAGGGGGCTTAACTGAAGCTTTCTTT; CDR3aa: CASSRPSGGLTEAFF
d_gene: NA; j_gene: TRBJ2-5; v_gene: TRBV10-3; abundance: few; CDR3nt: TGTGCCATCAGTGTAGGCAGGACCCAAGAGACCCAGTACTTC; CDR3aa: CAISVGRTQETQYF
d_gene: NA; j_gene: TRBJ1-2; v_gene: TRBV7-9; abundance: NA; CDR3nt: TGTGCCAGCACCCTAAATACAAACGGAGGCTACACCTTC; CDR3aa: CASTLNTNGGYTF
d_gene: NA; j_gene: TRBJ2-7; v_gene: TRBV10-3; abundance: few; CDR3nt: TGTGCCATCAGTGAGTCTTTCATGAGAACCTACGAGCAGTACTTC; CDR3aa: CAISESFMRTYEQYF
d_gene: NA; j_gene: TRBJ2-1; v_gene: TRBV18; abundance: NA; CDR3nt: TGTGCCAGCTCACCAGGGTCTAGGGCGGGCGCCAATGAGCAGTTCTTC; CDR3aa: CASSPGSRAGANEQFF
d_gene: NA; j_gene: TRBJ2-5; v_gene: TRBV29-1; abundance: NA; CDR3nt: TGCAGCGGGTTGGGCTACCAAGAGACCCAGTACTTC; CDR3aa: CSGLGYQETQYF
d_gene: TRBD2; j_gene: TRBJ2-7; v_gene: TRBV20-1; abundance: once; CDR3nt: TGCGTAGGGACTACCCAGTACGAGCAGTACTTC; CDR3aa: CVGTTQYEQYF
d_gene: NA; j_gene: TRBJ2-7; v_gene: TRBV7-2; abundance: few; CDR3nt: TGTGCCAGCAGCTTGGAAGCCCCCTACGAGCAGTACTTC; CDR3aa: CASSLEAPYEQYF
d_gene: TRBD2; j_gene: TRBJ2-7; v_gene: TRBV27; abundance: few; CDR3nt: TGTGCCAGCAGTTTAAGCGGGGGGGCGAGCGAGCAGTACTTC; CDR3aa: CASSLSGGASEQYF
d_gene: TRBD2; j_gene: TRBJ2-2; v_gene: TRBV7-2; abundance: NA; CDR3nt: TGTGCCAGCAGCGGCGGGACTAGCGGGAGTGTTGGCACCGGGGAGCTGTCTTTT; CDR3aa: CASSGGTSGSVGTGELSF